This T cell receptor (beta chain) was obtained from a study of blood T cell repertoires in COVID-19. Per the original methods: Nucleated cell number was recorded as an estimate derived from reference gene primer amplification. TCRdb's table, derived via immunoSEQ multiplex PCR, lists solely in-frame clones and lacks some. V and J calls and clone size are as listed in that table; D and trimming were resolved from the DNA. The profile covers approximately 300,000 clones, with approximately 85% appearing a single time and 4% to 4.5% taken by the ten largest. The source is a woman aged 30 to 39 who had recovered from COVID-19. The sequencing sample was made of PBMCs or T cells enriched from blood (not recorded which).

The CDR3 protein is CASSFSGTANYGYTF. The DNA of the CDR3 is TGCGCCAGCAGCTTTTCCGGGACAGCCAACTATGGCTACACCTTC. The J gene is TRBJ1-2, the V gene TRBV5-1; 7 bases align to TRBD1. The CDR3 contains 15 residues. J was trimmed by 2 bases and V by 2 bases; bases with no gene match: 6. Germline V gene sequence: CDR1 SGHRS, CDR2 YFSETQ.